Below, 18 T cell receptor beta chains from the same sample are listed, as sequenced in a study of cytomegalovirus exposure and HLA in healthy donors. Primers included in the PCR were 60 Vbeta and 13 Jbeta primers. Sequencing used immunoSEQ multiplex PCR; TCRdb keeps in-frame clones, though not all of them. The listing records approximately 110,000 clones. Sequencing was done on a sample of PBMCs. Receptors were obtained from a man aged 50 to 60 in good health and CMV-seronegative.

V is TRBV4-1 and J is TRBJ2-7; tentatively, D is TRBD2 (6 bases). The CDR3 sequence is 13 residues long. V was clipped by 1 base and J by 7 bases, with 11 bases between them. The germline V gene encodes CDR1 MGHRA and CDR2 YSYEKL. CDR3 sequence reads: CASSQGSAGEQYF. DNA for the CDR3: TGCGCCAGCAGCCAAGGTTCGGCGGGAGAGCAGTACTTC.

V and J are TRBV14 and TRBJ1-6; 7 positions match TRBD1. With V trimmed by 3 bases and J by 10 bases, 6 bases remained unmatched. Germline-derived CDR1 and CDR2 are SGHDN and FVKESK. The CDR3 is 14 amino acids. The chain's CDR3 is CASSQFGTASPLHF. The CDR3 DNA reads TGTGCCAGCAGCCAGTTCGGGACAGCATCACCCCTCCACTTT.

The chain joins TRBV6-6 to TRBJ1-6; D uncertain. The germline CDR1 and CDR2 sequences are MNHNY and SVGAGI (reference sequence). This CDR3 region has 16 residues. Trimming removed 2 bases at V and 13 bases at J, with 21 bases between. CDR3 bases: TGTGCCAGCAGTTACGGTTTGGACTCCTCCCCAGGCCCCCTCCACTTT. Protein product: CASSYGLDSSPGPLHF.

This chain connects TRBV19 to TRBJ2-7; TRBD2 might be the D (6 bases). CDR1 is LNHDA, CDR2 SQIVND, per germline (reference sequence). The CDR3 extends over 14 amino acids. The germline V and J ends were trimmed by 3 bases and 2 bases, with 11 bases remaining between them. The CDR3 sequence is CASSMPGVPYEQYF. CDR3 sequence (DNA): TGTGCCAGTAGTATGCCGGGGGTTCCCTACGAGCAGTACTTC.

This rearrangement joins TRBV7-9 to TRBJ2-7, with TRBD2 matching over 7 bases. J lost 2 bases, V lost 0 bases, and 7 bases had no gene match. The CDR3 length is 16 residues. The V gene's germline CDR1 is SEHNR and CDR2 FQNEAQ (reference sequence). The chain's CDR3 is CASSLARGTAPYEQYF. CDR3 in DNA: TGTGCCAGCAGCTTAGCGCGGGGGACGGCCCCCTACGAGCAGTACTTC.

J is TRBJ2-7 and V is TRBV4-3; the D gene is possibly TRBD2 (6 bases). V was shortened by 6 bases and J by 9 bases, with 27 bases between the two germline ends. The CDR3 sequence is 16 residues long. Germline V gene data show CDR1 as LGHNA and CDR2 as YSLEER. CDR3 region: CASSLEADYRHWGQYF. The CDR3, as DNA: TGCGCCAGCAGTCTAGAAGCGGACTACCGGCACTGGGGGCAGTACTTC.

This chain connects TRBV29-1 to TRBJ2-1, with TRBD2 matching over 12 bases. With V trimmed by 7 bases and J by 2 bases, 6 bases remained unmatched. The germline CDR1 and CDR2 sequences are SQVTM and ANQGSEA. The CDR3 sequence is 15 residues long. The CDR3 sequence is CSGSRTSGTYNEQFF. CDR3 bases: TGCAGCGGCTCGCGGACTAGCGGGACCTACAATGAGCAGTTCTTC.

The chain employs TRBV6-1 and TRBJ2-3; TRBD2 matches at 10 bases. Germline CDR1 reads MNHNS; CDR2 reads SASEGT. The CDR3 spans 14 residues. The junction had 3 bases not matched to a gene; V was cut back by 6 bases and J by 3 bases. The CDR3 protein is CASSSAGGTDTQYF. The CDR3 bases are TGTGCCAGCAGCTCAGCGGGAGGGACAGATACGCAGTATTTT.

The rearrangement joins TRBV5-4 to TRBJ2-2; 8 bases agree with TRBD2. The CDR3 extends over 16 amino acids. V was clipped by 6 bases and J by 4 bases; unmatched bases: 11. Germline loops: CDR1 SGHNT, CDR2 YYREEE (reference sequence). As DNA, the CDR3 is TGTGCCAGCACTCCTAGGGCGGGGGGAGTCACCGGGGAGCTGTTTTTT. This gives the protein CASTPRAGGVTGELFF. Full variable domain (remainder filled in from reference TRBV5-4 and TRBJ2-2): ETGVTQSPTHLIKTRGQQVTLRCSSQSGHNTVSWYQQALGQGPQFIFQYYREEENGRGNFPPRFSGLQFPNYSSELNVNALELDDSALYLCASTPRAGGVTGELFFGEGSRLTVL.

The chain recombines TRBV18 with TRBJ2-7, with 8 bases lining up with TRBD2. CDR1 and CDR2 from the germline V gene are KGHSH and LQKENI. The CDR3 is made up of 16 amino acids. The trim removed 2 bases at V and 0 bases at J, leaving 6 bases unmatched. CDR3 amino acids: CASSPGIAGPSYEQYF. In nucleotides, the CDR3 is TGTGCCAGCTCACCAGGAATAGCGGGACCCTCCTACGAGCAGTACTTC.

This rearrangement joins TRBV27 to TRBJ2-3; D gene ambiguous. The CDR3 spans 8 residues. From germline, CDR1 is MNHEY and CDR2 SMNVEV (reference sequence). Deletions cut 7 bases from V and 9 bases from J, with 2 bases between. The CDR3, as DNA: TGTGCCAGCACAACGCAGTATTTT. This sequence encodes CASTTQYF.

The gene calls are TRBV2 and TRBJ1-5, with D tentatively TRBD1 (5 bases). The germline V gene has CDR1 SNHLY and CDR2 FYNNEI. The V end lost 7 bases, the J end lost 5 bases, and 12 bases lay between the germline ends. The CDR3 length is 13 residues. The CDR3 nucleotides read TGTGCCAGCAAGGGGCAATGGGATCAGCCCCAGCATTTT. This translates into CASKGQWDQPQHF.

The CDR3 region is CASSIRGTNEKLFF. The CDR3 nucleotides are TGTGCCAGTAGTATTCGGGGTACTAATGAAAAACTGTTTTTT. The chain recombines TRBV19 with TRBJ1-4; D remains unclear. In germline, CDR1 is LNHDA, CDR2 SQIVND (reference sequence). CDR3 length equals 14 residues. Trimming took 3 bases from V and 2 from J, leaving 7 bases between them.

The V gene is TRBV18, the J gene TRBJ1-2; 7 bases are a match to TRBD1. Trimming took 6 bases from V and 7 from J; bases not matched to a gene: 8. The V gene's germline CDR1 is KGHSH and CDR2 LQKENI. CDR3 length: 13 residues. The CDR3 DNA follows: TGTGCCAGCTCCCCGGAGGGGGCGATTGGCTACACCTTC. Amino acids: CASSPEGAIGYTF.

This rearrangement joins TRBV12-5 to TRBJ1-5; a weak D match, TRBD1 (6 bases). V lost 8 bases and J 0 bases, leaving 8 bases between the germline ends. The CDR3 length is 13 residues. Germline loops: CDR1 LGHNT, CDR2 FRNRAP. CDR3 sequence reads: CASSGDSNQPQHF. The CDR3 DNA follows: TGTGCTAGTTCAGGGGATAGCAATCAGCCCCAGCATTTT.

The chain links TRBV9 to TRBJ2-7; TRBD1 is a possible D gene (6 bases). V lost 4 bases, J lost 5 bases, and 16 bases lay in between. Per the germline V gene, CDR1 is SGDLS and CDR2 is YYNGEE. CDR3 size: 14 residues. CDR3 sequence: CASSIGTNGDEQYF. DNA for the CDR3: TGTGCCAGCAGCATAGGGACAAATGGAGACGAGCAGTACTTC.

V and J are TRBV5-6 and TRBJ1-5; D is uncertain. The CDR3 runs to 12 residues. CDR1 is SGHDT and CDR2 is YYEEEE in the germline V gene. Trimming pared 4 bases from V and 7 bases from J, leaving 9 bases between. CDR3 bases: TGTGCCAGCAGCGTAGGGAGCCAGCCCCAGCATTTT. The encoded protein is CASSVGSQPQHF.

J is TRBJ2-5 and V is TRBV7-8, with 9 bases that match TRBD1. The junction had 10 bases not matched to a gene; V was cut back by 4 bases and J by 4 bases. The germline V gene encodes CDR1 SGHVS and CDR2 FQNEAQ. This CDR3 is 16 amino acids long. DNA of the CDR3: TGTGCCAGCAGCTCTAACAGGGGGCTGGCTGGAGAGACCCAGTACTTC. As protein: CASSSNRGLAGETQYF. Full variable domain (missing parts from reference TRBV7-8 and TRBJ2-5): GAGVSQSPRYKVAKRGQDVALRCDPISGHVSLFWYQQALGQGPEFLTYFQNEAQLDKSGLPSDRFFAERPEGSVSTLKIQRTQQEDSAVYLCASSSNRGLAGETQYFGPGTRLLVL.